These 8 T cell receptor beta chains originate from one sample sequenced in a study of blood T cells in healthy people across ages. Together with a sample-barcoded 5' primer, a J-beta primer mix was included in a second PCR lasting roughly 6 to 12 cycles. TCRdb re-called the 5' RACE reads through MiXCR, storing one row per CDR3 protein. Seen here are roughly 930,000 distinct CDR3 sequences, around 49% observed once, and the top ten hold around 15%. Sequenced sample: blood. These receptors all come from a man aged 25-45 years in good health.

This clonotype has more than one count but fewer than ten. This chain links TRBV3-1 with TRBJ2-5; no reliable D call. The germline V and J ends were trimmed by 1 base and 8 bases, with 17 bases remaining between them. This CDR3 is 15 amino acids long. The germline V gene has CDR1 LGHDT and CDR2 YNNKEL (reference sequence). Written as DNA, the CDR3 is TGTGCCAGCAGCCAAGGAGACACACACCCAGGAACCCAGTACTTC. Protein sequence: CASSQGDTHPGTQYF.

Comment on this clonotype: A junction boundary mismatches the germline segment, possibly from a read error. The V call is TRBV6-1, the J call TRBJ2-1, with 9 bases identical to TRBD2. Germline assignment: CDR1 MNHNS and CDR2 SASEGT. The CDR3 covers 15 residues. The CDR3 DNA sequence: TGTGCCGGCAGTGAGGGAGCGGGGGGCTACAATGAGCAGTTCTTC. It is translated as CAGSEGAGGYNEQFF.

As DNA, the CDR3 is TGTGCCAGCAGCCAAGTCCGACCGGGGTTATTAACCTACGAGCAGTACTTC. This sequence encodes CASSQVRPGLLTYEQYF. The chain has TRBV14 and TRBJ2-5, with a tentative D call TRBD2 (5 bases). The tail of the sequence fits TRBJ2-7 better, so the J call may be wrong. Germline V gene sequence: CDR1 SGHDN, CDR2 FVKESK. CDR3 length equals 17 residues.

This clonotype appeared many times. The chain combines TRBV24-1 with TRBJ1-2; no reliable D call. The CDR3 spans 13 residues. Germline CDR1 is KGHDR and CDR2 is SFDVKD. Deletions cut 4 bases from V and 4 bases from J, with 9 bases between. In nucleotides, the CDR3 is TGTGCCACCAGTGAGGTTTCCTTCTATGGCTACACCTTC. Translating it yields CATSEVSFYGYTF.

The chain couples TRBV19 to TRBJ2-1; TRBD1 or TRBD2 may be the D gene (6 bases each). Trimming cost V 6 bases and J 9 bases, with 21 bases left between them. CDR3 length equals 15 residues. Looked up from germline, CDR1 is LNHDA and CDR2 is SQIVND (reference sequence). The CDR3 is CASRTPLGGLSEQFF. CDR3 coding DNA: TGTGCCAGTAGGACCCCGTTAGGGGGGTTAAGTGAGCAGTTCTTC.

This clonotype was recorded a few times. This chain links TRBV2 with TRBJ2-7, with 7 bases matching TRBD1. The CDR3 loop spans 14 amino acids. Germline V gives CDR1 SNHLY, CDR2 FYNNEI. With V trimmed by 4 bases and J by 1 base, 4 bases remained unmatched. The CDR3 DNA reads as TGTGCCAGCAGTGCGGGACAGCAATCCTACGAGCAGTACTTC. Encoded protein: CASSAGQQSYEQYF.

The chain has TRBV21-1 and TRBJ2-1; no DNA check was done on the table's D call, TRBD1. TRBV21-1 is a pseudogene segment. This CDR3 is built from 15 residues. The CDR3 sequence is CASSPDSRSYNEQFF. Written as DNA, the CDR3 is TGTGCCAGCAGTCCGGACAGTCGCTCCTACAATGAGCAGTTCTTC.

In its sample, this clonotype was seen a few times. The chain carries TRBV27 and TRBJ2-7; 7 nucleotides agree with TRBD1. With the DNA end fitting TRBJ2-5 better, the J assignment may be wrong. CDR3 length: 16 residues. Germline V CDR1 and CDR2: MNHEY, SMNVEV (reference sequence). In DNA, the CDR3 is TGTGCCAGCAGTTTGGCAACTAGTACGGGACAGAAGACCCAGTACTTC. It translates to CASSLATSTGQKTQYF.